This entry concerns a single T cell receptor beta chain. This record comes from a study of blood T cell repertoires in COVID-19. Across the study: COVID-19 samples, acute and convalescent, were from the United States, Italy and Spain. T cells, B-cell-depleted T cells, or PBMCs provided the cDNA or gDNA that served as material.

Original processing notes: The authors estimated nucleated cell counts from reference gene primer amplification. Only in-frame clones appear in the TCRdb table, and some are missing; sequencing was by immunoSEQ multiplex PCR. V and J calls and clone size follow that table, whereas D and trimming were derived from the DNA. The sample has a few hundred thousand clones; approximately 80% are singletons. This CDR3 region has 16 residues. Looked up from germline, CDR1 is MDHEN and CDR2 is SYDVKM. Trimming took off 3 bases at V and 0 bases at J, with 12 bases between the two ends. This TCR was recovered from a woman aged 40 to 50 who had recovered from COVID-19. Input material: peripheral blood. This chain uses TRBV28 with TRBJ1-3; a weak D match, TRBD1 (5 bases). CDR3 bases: TGTGCCAGCAGTTTGGGGGGGACCACCTCTGGAAACACCATATATTTT. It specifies CASSLGGTTSGNTIYF.